This T cell receptor (beta chain) stems from a study of human T cells and chemical hapten exposure. Study context: Upper-back patches of 0.01% DPC were read at 6 days. Small discrepancies in pooled library volume mainly accounted for the varying TCR yields per sample. Notes on the study in general: Having alopecia, the donors may differ immunologically from healthy people.

MiXCR, run by TCRdb on the RACE reads, gives a single entry per CDR3 protein. The sample has 60,000 to 70,000 distinct CDR3 sequences; roughly 9.7% are singletons. Germline-derived CDR1 and CDR2 are WSHSY and SAAADI. This CDR3 has 14 residues. With V trimmed by 6 bases and J by 6 bases, 7 bases remained unmatched. Time point: pre-sensitization, week 0. Treatment denoted: therapeutic diphenylcyclopropenone sensitization with weekly scalp DPC. The total RNA was obtained from whole blood that was not fractionated. This clonotype has ten or more counts. The antigen is unknown. This sequence was found in a woman aged 45 to 65 with alopecia areata. Some clones in this sample may be carry-over from other donors' samples. V gene TRBV10-2 combines with J gene TRBJ1-1; TRBD1 agrees at 10 bases. This sample comprised whole blood, obtained in connection with sensitization to the hapten diphenylcyclopropenone (DPC). The CDR3 sequence is CASRVGQGVAEAFF. The DNA for the CDR3 is TGCGCCAGCAGAGTTGGACAGGGGGTAGCTGAAGCTTTCTTT.